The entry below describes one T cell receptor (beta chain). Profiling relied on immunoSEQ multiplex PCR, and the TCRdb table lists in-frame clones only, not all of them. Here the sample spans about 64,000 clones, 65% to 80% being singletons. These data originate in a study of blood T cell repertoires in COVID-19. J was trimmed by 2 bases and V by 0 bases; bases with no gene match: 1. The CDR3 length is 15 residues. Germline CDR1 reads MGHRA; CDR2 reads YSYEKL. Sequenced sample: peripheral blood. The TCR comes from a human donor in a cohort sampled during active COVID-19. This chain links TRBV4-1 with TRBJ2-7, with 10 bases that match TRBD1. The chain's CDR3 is CASSQEGQGAYEQYF. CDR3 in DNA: TGCGCCAGCAGCCAAGAAGGACAGGGGGCCTACGAGCAGTACTTC.